Below are 8 T cell receptor beta chains sequenced from a single sample in a study of metastatic and nonmetastatic thyroid tumors. TCRdb redid the clone calls on the PCR reads using MiXCR. The sample has roughly 40,000 clones, 9% to 14% seen once. Among the patients, none had received any treatment before thyroid surgery. Sequencing was done on a sample of blood. Receptors originate from a male donor with papillary thyroid cancer or a benign thyroid nodule (not recorded which). Some clones in this sample may be carry-over from other donors' samples.

The chain recombines TRBV18 with TRBJ2-2, with TRBD2 matching over 7 bases. The length of the CDR3 is 15 residues. Germline V gene sequence: CDR1 KGHSH, CDR2 LQKENI. The junction had 6 bases not matched to a gene; V was cut back by 1 base and J by 7 bases. CDR3 sequence (DNA): TGTGCCAGCTCACCACTTGGACTAGTGGGCGGGGAGCTGTTTTTT. Translation: CASSPLGLVGGELFF.

A note on this clone: A read error may account for a junction end that differs from germline. Within the sample, other DNA sequences also encode this same CDR3. This rearrangement joins TRBV12-3 or TRBV12-4 to TRBJ1-4; 8 nucleotides match TRBD1. The CDR3 covers 14 residues. The CDR3 DNA follows: TGTGCCAACAGAGAGCGGACAGGGAATGAAAAACTGTTTTTC. Amino acid sequence: CANRERTGNEKLFF.

The table lists this clone with many counts. The CDR3 loop is CASSIQGRTEAFF. The CDR3 coding sequence is TGTGCCAGCAGTATACAGGGCCGGACCGAAGCTTTCTTT. The genes are TRBV28 and TRBJ1-1; possible D gene TRBD1, 6 bases. The CDR3 runs to 13 residues. In germline, CDR1 is MDHEN, CDR2 SYDVKM. The V end was cut by 5 bases, the J end by 8 bases, with 15 bases between.

To note about this clone: Since a much larger clone is just one base distant, this may be a read error. This rearrangement joins TRBV11-2 to TRBJ2-4, with 9 bases aligning to TRBD1. This CDR3 comprises 18 residues. V shed 6 bases and J 6 bases; nucleotides not matched to a gene: 18. CDR1 SGHAT and CDR2 FQNNGV come from the germline V gene. The DNA for the CDR3 is TGTGCCAGCAGTCGCTACAAAGTTTTGGGACAGGGAAGAAACATTCAGTACTTC. It specifies CASSRYKVLGQGRNIQYF.

This clone was seen at least ten times. The chain employs TRBV20-1 and TRBJ2-7; D is undetermined. The germline V gene has CDR1 DFQATT and CDR2 SNEGSKA (reference sequence). Trimming removed 1 base from V and 1 base from J, with 14 bases in between. The CDR3 is made up of 15 amino acids. The CDR3, as DNA: TGCAGTGCTAGAGCGAGCGCCACCACTTCCTACGAGCAGTACTTC. It encodes CSARASATTSYEQYF.

The V gene is TRBV19, the J gene TRBJ2-2, with D possibly TRBD1 on 5 matching bases. Deletions cut 11 bases from V and 5 bases from J, with 21 bases between. From germline, CDR1 is LNHDA and CDR2 SQIVND (reference sequence). The CDR3 consists of 15 residues. CDR3 sequence reads: CASQSRTHNTGELFF. In DNA, the CDR3 is TGTGCCTCCCAGAGTAGGACACATAATACCGGGGAGCTGTTTTTT.

In this sample, this clone turned up a few times. The chain employs TRBV4-3 and TRBJ1-2; D unclear. The CDR3 is 15 residues long. The germline V and J ends were trimmed by 5 bases and 1 base, with 14 bases remaining between them. CDR1 and CDR2 from the germline V gene are LGHNA and YSLEER. CDR3 nucleotide sequence: TGCGCCAGCAGCACTTTCTACCCCAATAACTATGGCTACACCTTC. Its protein is CASSTFYPNNYGYTF.

This clone was counted between two and nine times. One base away lies a much larger clone, so this may be a sequencing read error. This rearrangement joins TRBV30 to TRBJ2-7, with D perhaps matching TRBD1 (6 bases). Germline loops: CDR1 GTSNPN, CDR2 SVGIG (reference sequence). This CDR3 spans 13 amino acids. The CDR3 bases are TGTTCCTGGAGTGTATTCAGGGGCTACGAGCAGTACTTC. Encoded protein: CSWSVFRGYEQYF.